Detailed here is one TCR beta chain. Assay used: immunoSEQ multiplex PCR; TCRdb lists only in-frame clones, some missing. Of tens of thousands of clones in the sample, roughly 92% are singletons; the top ten hold around 2.8%. The sample comes from a study of OX40 agonist ivuxolimab in advanced cancers. The germline gives CDR1 MNHEY, CDR2 SMNVEV (reference sequence). The CDR3 contains 16 residues. Trimming took off 1 base at V and 6 bases at J, with 13 bases between the two ends. The origin of this receptor is an adult with an advanced solid tumor such as melanoma, head and neck, liver or kidney cancer. Sequencing used CD4+ or CD8+ T cells sorted from blood, obtained in a trial of the OX40 agonist ivuxolimab. The chain is built from TRBV27 and TRBJ1-6, with a tentative D call TRBD1 (5 bases). The DNA for the CDR3 is TGTGCCAGCAGTTTATTCGGGGGATCTTTTAATTCACCCCTCCACTTT. This gives the protein CASSLFGGSFNSPLHF.